This T cell receptor beta chain emerged from a study of blood T cell repertoires in COVID-19 (dated by TCRdb to about 2020). About the study as a whole: The collaborator samples originated in the United States, Italy and Spain and spanned the acute and convalescent phases of COVID-19. The repertoires were released in a freely available public database meant as a resource for research on the immune response to SARS-CoV-2. Subjects who had been exposed to COVID-19, were actively infected with it, or had recovered from it provided the deeply sampled blood TCRbeta repertoires that made up the dataset. Where HLA class I and class II types were available, the types were taken from metadata supplied by the sample provider, not from assay-based typing. A de-identified subject ID, COVID-19 status, age in years and sex were almost always included in the sample metadata. The samples were drawn from two sources: the first 160 participants of the ongoing ImmuneRACE study, and 1,254 subjects contributed by 6 global collaborators. The material from the prospective study consisted of cDNA or gDNA derived from T cells, B-cell-depleted T cells, or PBMCs.

In Seattle, one collaborating source enrolled patients while the infection was active and tracked those patients longitudinally over the course of disease. Whole blood was collected in K2EDTA tubes by collaborating institutions according to the institutions' own protocols. Collaborator samples were shipped for TCRbeta analysis as frozen whole blood, isolated PBMCs, or DNA extracted from either sample type. With respect to this clone: Which antigen it targets is not known. The sample holds no much larger clone one base away, and base qualities are not on file.

What the research found in general, with its limitations: The quantity of clinical and demographic metadata differed by source and by participant and was supplied without curation.

TCRbeta CDR3 regions were amplified from genomic DNA using the immunoSEQ Assay, a bias-controlled multiplex PCR. On the study's bioinformatics: The number of nucleated cells in each sample was estimated from the amplification of reference gene primers within the assay. Sequence reads were collapsed and filtered to measure the absolute abundance of every unique TCRbeta CDR3 rearrangement. For each sample, productive Simpson clonality was calculated as the square root of Simpson's diversity index over productive rearrangements. Here the immuneACCESS table is served through TCRdb, limited to in-frame sequences with V and J called. Missing clones are a known gap in these copies; in checked studies unresolved V genes cover under half, and the rest lacks a known reason. That table is the source of V, J and clone size, and D and trimming were worked out from the DNA. Recorded for this sample are roughly 380,000 clones; about 88% of them occurred a single time. The ten largest clones capture about 1.6% of the sample.

From a lookup of the germline V gene, CDR1 and CDR2 are SGHRS and YFSETQ. The CDR3 starts with the cysteine, ends with the phenylalanine, and has 15 residues. The sequence is cut down to CDR3 DNA, 45 bases in frame from base 1. Trimming takes 3 bases off V and 5 bases off J; junction bases not matched to a gene: 10. In this chain, TRBV5-1 is recombined with TRBJ2-7; 8 of the junction bases match TRBD1. The receptor was isolated from a woman aged 40 to 49 with COVID-19, enrolled during active disease. Material: peripheral blood. The bases read TGCGCCAGCAGCTCAACGGACAGGGACGTCAACGAGCAGTACTTC. It translates as CASSSTDRDVNEQYF.